Only a few counts were recorded for the clone carrying this T cell receptor beta chain. Its target is not known. It was with 60 Vbeta and 13 Jbeta primers that the PCR ran. Only in-frame clones appear in the TCRdb table, and some are missing; sequencing was by immunoSEQ multiplex PCR. The table shows 75,000 to 100,000 clones, with around 8% occurring only once. This record comes from a study of cytomegalovirus exposure and HLA in healthy donors. V shed 6 bases and J shed 15 bases, with 18 bases lying between them. CDR3 length: 12 amino acids. In germline, CDR1 is KGHSH, CDR2 LQKENI. Overall study findings and caveats: An analysis that was carried out later associated 15,000 to 20,000 TCR beta sequences with HLA alleles at 0.05 false discovery rate.

V and J are TRBV18 and TRBJ2-1; possible D gene TRBD1, 6 bases. Sequenced material: PBMCs. The TCR was taken from a man aged 50 to 60 in good health and CMV-seronegative. The CDR3 loop is CASSPGGHPAFF. The CDR3 nucleotides are TGTGCCAGCTCCCCTGGGGGCCACCCTGCGTTCTTC.